These 7 T cell receptor beta chains were all obtained from the same sample, sequenced in a study of human T cells and chemical hapten exposure. In TCRdb, the RACE reads were re-called with MiXCR into one record per CDR3 protein. Of about 34,000 distinct CDR3 sequences listed, around 5.9% are singletons. This sample's time point: healthy volunteer bleed at 6 weeks. Unfractionated whole blood yielded total RNA. The sample comprised whole blood. The receptors derive from a human donor in good health. Some clones in this sample may be carry-over from other donors' samples.

Many counts were recorded for this clonotype. J is TRBJ1-1 and V is TRBV7-8; 9 bases match TRBD1. Trimming removed 9 bases from V and 5 bases from J; junction bases left unmatched: 10. Per germline, CDR1 SGHVS and CDR2 FQNEAQ. This CDR3 has 14 residues. Written as DNA, the CDR3 is TGTGCCAGTCTACACAGGGGGCGGGGGACTGAAGCTTTCTTT. This codes for CASLHRGRGTEAFF.

This clonotype was recorded at least ten times. The rearrangement links TRBV20-1 to TRBJ2-5; 7 nucleotides match TRBD2. After removal of 0 bases from V and 5 bases from J, the junction contained 6 bases not matched to a gene. This CDR3 spans 14 amino acids. CDR1 is DFQATT and CDR2 is SNEGSKA in the germline V gene (reference sequence). The CDR3 sequence: CSARDRTSEETQYF. The CDR3 bases are TGCAGTGCTAGAGATCGAACTAGCGAGGAGACCCAGTACTTC.

Only a few counts were recorded for this clonotype. CDR3 in DNA: TGTGCCAGCAGTCCGTACAGGGGTGGTCAGCCCCAGCATTTT. Its translation is CASSPYRGGQPQHF. This chain connects TRBV6-5 to TRBJ1-5, with TRBD1 identical over 7 bases. Germline V gives CDR1 MNHEY, CDR2 SVGAGI. V trimming: 5 bases; J trimming: 6 bases; junction bases outside the gene matches: 7. This CDR3 spans 14 amino acids.

The chain carries TRBV21-1 and TRBJ2-5; the table's D call of TRBD2 was not tested on the DNA. TRBV21-1 is a documented pseudogene. This CDR3 is built from 16 residues. CDR3: CASSRLAGGQQETQYF. The DNA of the CDR3 is TGTGCCAGCAGCAGACTAGCGGGGGGACAACAAGAGACCCAGTACTTC.

This clonotype was detected ten times or more. This chain connects TRBV27 to TRBJ2-1; the match to TRBD1 covers 8 bases. CDR3 length: 14 amino acids. V lost 4 bases, J lost 6 bases, and 5 bases stayed unmatched. CDR1 MNHEY and CDR2 SMNVEV come from the germline V gene (reference sequence). The CDR3 bases are TGTGCCAGCAGTTGGGGACAGGCCTCCAATGAGCAGTTCTTC. Its translation is CASSWGQASNEQFF.

The V and J genes are TRBV20-1 and TRBJ1-2, with no clear D. The CDR3 extends over 11 amino acids. The V gene's germline CDR1 is DFQATT and CDR2 SNEGSKA (reference sequence). Trimming shortened V by 5 bases and J by 8 bases, and 12 bases separated the two germline ends. CDR3 nucleotide sequence: TGCAGTGCTCCATATCTTGGGGGCTACACCTTC. This encodes CSAPYLGGYTF.

The chain couples TRBV4-2 to TRBJ2-2; a weak D match, TRBD2 (5 bases). Looked up from germline, CDR1 is LGHNA and CDR2 is YNFKEQ. Trimming shortened V by 4 bases and J by 8 bases, and 11 bases separated the two germline ends. There are 13 residues in the CDR3. The CDR3 reads CASSPSSRGELFF. CDR3 nucleotides: TGTGCCAGCAGCCCTTCTAGCAGGGGGGAGCTGTTTTTT.